The present TCR beta chain was sequenced within a study of cytomegalovirus exposure and HLA in healthy donors. CDR1 is SGHVS and CDR2 is FQNEAQ in the germline V gene. The germline V and J ends were trimmed by 5 bases and 7 bases, with 15 bases remaining between them. CDR3 length equals 15 residues. On this clone itself: Its specificity is unknown.

Findings and caveats of the study: A later analysis showed HLA-associated TCR beta chains outstripping equally common others in clonal expansion.

The PCR was carried out with 60 Vbeta primers and 13 Jbeta primers. The table came from immunoSEQ multiplex PCR; TCRdb's copy has only in-frame clones and leaves some out. The table lists about 150,000 clones, about 70% of them singletons. The sequence derives from a man younger than 30 in good health and CMV-seronegative. The specimen sequenced was PBMCs. The chain recombines TRBV7-8 with TRBJ1-6; maybe TRBD1 (6 bases). The CDR3 region is CASSTRQEPNSPLHF. Here the CDR3 DNA reads TGTGCCAGCAGCACAAGACAGGAACCGAATTCACCCCTCCACTTT. The full variable domain, with the rest looked up from reference TRBV7-8 and TRBJ1-6, is GAGVSQSPRYKVAKRGQDVALRCDPISGHVSLFWYQQALGQGPEFLTYFQNEAQLDKSGLPSDRFFAERPEGSVSTLKIQRTQQEDSAVYLCASSTRQEPNSPLHFGNGTRLTVT.